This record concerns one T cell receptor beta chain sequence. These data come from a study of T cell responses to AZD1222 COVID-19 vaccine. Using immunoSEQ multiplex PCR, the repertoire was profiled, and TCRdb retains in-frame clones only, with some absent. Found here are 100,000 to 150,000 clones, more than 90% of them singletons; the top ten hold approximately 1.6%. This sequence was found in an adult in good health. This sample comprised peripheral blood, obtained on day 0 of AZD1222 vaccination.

CDR3: CASSLGDKNEAFF. The DNA of the CDR3 is TGCGCCAGCAGCTTGGGGGACAAAAACGAAGCTTTCTTT. The genes are TRBV5-1 and TRBJ1-1, with D maybe TRBD1 (6 bases). This CDR3 comprises 13 residues. Between the trimmed V and J ends, which lost 0 bases and 8 bases, there was a span of 11 bases. CDR1 is SGHRS and CDR2 is YFSETQ in the germline V gene.